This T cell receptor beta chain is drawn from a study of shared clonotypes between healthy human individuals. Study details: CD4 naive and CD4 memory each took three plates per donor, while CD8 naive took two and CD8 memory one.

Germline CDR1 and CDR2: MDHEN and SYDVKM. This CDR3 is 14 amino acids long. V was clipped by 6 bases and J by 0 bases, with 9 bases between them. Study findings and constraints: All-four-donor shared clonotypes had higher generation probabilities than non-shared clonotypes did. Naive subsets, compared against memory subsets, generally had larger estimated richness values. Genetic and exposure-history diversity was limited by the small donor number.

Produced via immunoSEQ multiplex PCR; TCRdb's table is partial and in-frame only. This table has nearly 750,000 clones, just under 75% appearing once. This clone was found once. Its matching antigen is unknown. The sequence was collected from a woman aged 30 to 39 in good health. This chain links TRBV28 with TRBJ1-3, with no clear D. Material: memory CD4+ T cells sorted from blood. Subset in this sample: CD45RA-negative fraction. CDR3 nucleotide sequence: TGTGCCAGCAGGTCCGCAATCTCTGGAAACACCATATATTTT. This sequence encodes CASRSAISGNTIYF.